These 27 T cell receptor beta chains originate from one sample sequenced in a study of cytomegalovirus exposure and HLA in healthy donors. It was with 60 Vbeta and 13 Jbeta primers that the PCR ran. This table comes from immunoSEQ multiplex PCR, and its TCRdb copy is limited to in-frame clones, with some not included. The data contain about 200,000 clones, 85% to 90% of them singletons. Sequenced sample: PBMCs. These receptor sequences come from a man aged 25 to 45 in good health and CMV-seronegative.

V gene TRBV4-3 combines with J gene TRBJ2-2; D is uncertain. The CDR3 totals 14 residues. With 0 bases removed from V and 9 bases from J, the gap between germline ends came to 11 bases. The germline V gene encodes CDR1 LGHNA and CDR2 YSLEER. This CDR3 is CASSQDRLGRELFF. The CDR3 nucleotides read TGCGCCAGCAGCCAAGATCGTCTGGGCCGGGAGCTGTTTTTT.

This chain uses TRBV5-1 with TRBJ2-1; TRBD2 agrees at 7 bases. The V gene's germline CDR1 is SGHRS and CDR2 YFSETQ. CDR3 length: 15 residues. Losses at the gene ends were 7 bases for V and 0 bases for J; bases not matched to a gene: 7. The CDR3 protein is CASWGGTSSYNEQFF. CDR3 nucleotide sequence: TGCGCCAGCTGGGGGGGGACCAGCTCCTACAATGAGCAGTTCTTC.

The chain is built from TRBV7-2 and TRBJ1-4; a possible D gene is TRBD1 (5 bases). The V end was cut by 2 bases, the J end by 5 bases, with 15 bases between. The CDR3 has 16 amino acids. Looked up from germline, CDR1 is SGHTA and CDR2 is FQGNSA. The CDR3 nucleotides read TGTGCCAGCAGCTTAACAATACCAGGGTCAAATGAAAAACTGTTTTTT. This translates into CASSLTIPGSNEKLFF.

V gene TRBV19 combines with J gene TRBJ2-2; TRBD1 matches at 7 bases. The V segment lost 5 bases and the J segment 5 bases; nucleotides outside the gene matches: 5. The CDR3 has 14 amino acids. Germline V CDR1 and CDR2: LNHDA, SQIVND (reference sequence). The CDR3 DNA is TGTGCCAGTAGTCTCGACAGGGATACCGGGGAGCTGTTTTTT. This gives the protein CASSLDRDTGELFF.

In regard to this clone: One end of the junction does not line up with germline, which may come from a read error. CDR3 protein: CASSLPGTGGGEQYF. The CDR3 DNA sequence: TGTGCTAGCAGCCTCCCCGGGACAGGGGGTGGTGAGCAGTACTTC. The chain combines TRBV7-7 with TRBJ2-5, with 11 bases matching TRBD1. The CDR3 runs 15 residues. From germline, CDR1 is SSHAT and CDR2 FNYEAQ (reference sequence).

In its sample, this clone was seen once. V and J are TRBV29-1 and TRBJ1-1; D not certain. This CDR3 has 12 amino acids. CDR1 and CDR2 (germline): SQVTM, ANQGSEA. Trimming left V 4 bases short and J 4 bases short, with 10 bases between. Here the CDR3 reads CSVGEGSTEAFF. Written as DNA, the CDR3 is TGCAGCGTTGGAGAGGGCAGCACTGAAGCTTTCTTT.

The rearrangement links TRBV28 to TRBJ2-5; D unresolved. The ends were cut back, 5 bases at V and 3 bases at J, with 16 bases in the middle. CDR1 is MDHEN and CDR2 is SYDVKM in the germline V gene. This CDR3 has 15 residues. Here the CDR3 reads CASSPRQAIEETQYF. The CDR3 nucleotides are TGTGCCAGCAGTCCCCGTCAGGCCATTGAAGAGACCCAGTACTTC. The full variable domain, in which reference TRBV28 and TRBJ2-5 provide the parts outside the CDR3, is DVKVTQSSRYLVKRTGEKVFLECVQDMDHENMFWYRQDPGLGLRLIYFSYDVKMKEKGDIPEGYSVSREKKERFSLILESASTNQTSMYLCASSPRQAIEETQYFGPGTRLLVL.

In DNA form, the CDR3 reads TGTGCCAGCAGTTTACTCACAGGATCTAGCACAGATACGCAGTATTTT. Its translation: CASSLLTGSSTDTQYF. This rearrangement joins TRBV28 to TRBJ2-3; D may be TRBD1 (5 bases). V was clipped by 2 bases and J by 0 bases, with 12 bases between them. Germline V CDR1 and CDR2: MDHEN, SYDVKM. This CDR3 has 16 amino acids.

The rearrangement joins TRBV7-2 to TRBJ1-1; no clear D. This CDR3 is 13 amino acids long. Between the trimmed V and J ends, which lost 3 bases and 1 base, there was a span of 6 bases. CDR1 is SGHTA, CDR2 FQGNSA, per germline. The CDR3 DNA follows: TGTGCCAGCAGCTTTACAGAGAACACTGAAGCTTTCTTT. Translating it yields CASSFTENTEAFF.

J is TRBJ2-2 and V is TRBV6-1, with 8 bases that match TRBD2. This CDR3 has 17 amino acids. After removal of 4 bases from V and 4 bases from J, the junction contained 11 bases not matched to a gene. Germline V CDR1 and CDR2: MNHNS, SASEGT. In nucleotides, the CDR3 is TGTGCCAGCAGTGGTCTCTTGTTAGCGGGAAGCACCGGGGAGCTGTTTTTT. This codes for CASSGLLLAGSTGELFF.

The rearrangement links TRBV27 to TRBJ1-2; 8 bases line up with TRBD1. CDR1 MNHEY and CDR2 SMNVEV come from the germline V gene (reference sequence). V was clipped by 8 bases and J by 5 bases; unmatched bases: 10. This CDR3 has 14 amino acids. This CDR3 is CASRMTGDGYGYTF. The CDR3 DNA is TGTGCCAGCCGTATGACAGGGGATGGTTATGGCTACACCTTC.

The chain recombines TRBV6-5 with TRBJ2-5, with D tentatively TRBD1 (6 bases). Germline V CDR1 and CDR2: MNHEY, SVGAGI. Deletions cut 0 bases from V and 2 bases from J, with 7 bases between. CDR3 size: 14 residues. In DNA, the CDR3 is TGTGCCAGCAGTTACTCTACAGGGCAAGAGACCCAGTACTTC. It encodes CASSYSTGQETQYF.

The J gene is TRBJ2-5, the V gene TRBV2; 7 positions match TRBD1. The CDR3 consists of 13 residues. Per germline, CDR1 SNHLY and CDR2 FYNNEI. V trimming: 5 bases; J trimming: 5 bases; junction bases outside the gene matches: 5. The CDR3 DNA is TGTGCCAGCAGTTCCGGGACAGAGGAGACCCAGTACTTC. This encodes CASSSGTEETQYF.

CDR3 in amino acids: CASSYLAGVHEQYF. CDR3 sequence (DNA): TGTGCCAGCAGTTACCTAGCGGGAGTTCACGAGCAGTACTTC. This chain uses TRBV6-6 with TRBJ2-7; 10 nucleotides line up with TRBD2. With V trimmed by 2 bases and J by 5 bases, 3 bases remained unmatched. CDR3 length: 14 residues. Germline loops: CDR1 MNHNY, CDR2 SVGAGI (reference sequence).

This chain links TRBV27 with TRBJ1-2; 10 bases are shared with TRBD1. From germline, CDR1 is MNHEY and CDR2 SMNVEV (reference sequence). The CDR3 extends over 14 amino acids. Trimming at V came to 5 bases and at J to 8 bases, leaving 8 bases not matched to a gene. The CDR3 DNA reads as TGTGCCAGCAGTCAGGGGACAGGGGCGCGGGGCTACACCTTC. Translation: CASSQGTGARGYTF.

V usage is TRBV6-1 and J usage is TRBJ1-2, with 8 bases matching TRBD1. CDR3 size: 19 residues. Trimming removed 4 bases from V and 1 base from J; junction bases left unmatched: 17. CDR1 and CDR2 from the germline V gene are MNHNS and SASEGT. This CDR3 reads CASSVLQGGMRVINYGYTF. CDR3 sequence (DNA): TGTGCCAGCAGTGTACTACAGGGGGGAATGAGGGTAATTAACTATGGCTACACCTTC.

In this sample, this clone turned up a few times. The V and J genes are TRBV2 and TRBJ2-1, with D possibly being TRBD1 (6 bases). This CDR3 region has 14 residues. The V gene lost 2 bases and the J gene lost 9 bases, with 14 bases spanning the gap. The germline CDR1 and CDR2 sequences are SNHLY and FYNNEI. Here the CDR3 reads CASSENRVGPEQFF. CDR3 sequence (DNA): TGTGCCAGCAGTGAAAACAGGGTCGGGCCTGAGCAGTTCTTC. The full variable domain, its missing parts supplied by reference TRBV2 and TRBJ2-1, is EPEVTQTPSHQVTQMGQEVILRCVPISNHLYFYWYRQILGQKVEFLVSFYNNEISEKSEIFDDQFSVERPDGSNFTLKIRSTKLEDSAMYFCASSENRVGPEQFFGPGTRLTVL.

The V call is TRBV5-4, the J call TRBJ2-5, with D perhaps matching TRBD2 (5 bases). Trimming removed 2 bases at V and 3 bases at J, with 11 bases between. Germline V gene lookup returns CDR1 SGHNT and CDR2 YYREEE (reference sequence). CDR3 length equals 14 residues. The CDR3 DNA follows: TGTGCCAGCAGCTTCCGACGGGAAAAAGAGACCCAGTACTTC. Amino acids: CASSFRREKETQYF. The full variable domain, rest sourced from reference TRBV5-4 and TRBJ2-5, is ETGVTQSPTHLIKTRGQQVTLRCSSQSGHNTVSWYQQALGQGPQFIFQYYREEENGRGNFPPRFSGLQFPNYSSELNVNALELDDSALYLCASSFRREKETQYFGPGTRLLVL.

This clone was seen only once. This sequence joins TRBV28 and TRBJ2-5; a possible D gene is TRBD1 (5 bases). The J call may be in error: the DNA end matches TRBJ2-7 better. Germline V lookup: CDR1 MDHEN, CDR2 SYDVKM. The CDR3 has 14 residues. The CDR3 nucleotides are TGTGCCAGCACCTCTCAGGGTCCCCCCCACGAGCAGTACTTC. This codes for CASTSQGPPHEQYF.

The chain joins TRBV18 to TRBJ1-2; a possible D gene is TRBD1 (5 bases). The CDR3 length is 13 residues. Germline CDR1 reads KGHSH; CDR2 reads LQKENI. The V end was cut by 2 bases, the J end by 2 bases, with 6 bases between. CDR3 protein: CASSPGGNYGYTF. The DNA of the CDR3 is TGTGCCAGCTCACCAGGGGGGAACTATGGCTACACCTTC.

The gene calls are TRBV27 and TRBJ2-4; TRBD1 agrees at 7 bases. V dropped 5 bases and J dropped 6; count of bases not matched to a gene: 10. Germline CDR1 is MNHEY and CDR2 is SMNVEV (reference sequence). The CDR3 runs 15 residues. The CDR3 here is CASSPNRDSLNIQYF. The CDR3 coding sequence is TGTGCCAGCAGTCCAAACCGGGACAGTCTAAACATTCAGTACTTC.

CDR3 DNA sequence: TGTGCCAGCAGCCAAGTAACCGGGGAGCTGTTTTTT. Protein: CASSQVTGELFF. The chain uses TRBV14 and TRBJ2-2; no firm D call. CDR3 size: 12 residues. V shed 1 base and J shed 5 bases, with 2 bases lying between them. CDR1 SGHDN and CDR2 FVKESK come from the germline V gene. Using reference TRBV14 and TRBJ2-2 for the parts outside the CDR3, the full variable domain is EAGVTQFPSHSVIEKGQTVTLRCDPISGHDNLYWYRRVMGKEIKFLLHFVKESKQDESGMPNNRFLAERTGGTYSTLKVQPAELEDSGVYFCASSQVTGELFFGEGSRLTVL.

The genes are TRBV7-2 and TRBJ2-6; tentatively, D is TRBD1 (5 bases). V was shortened by 8 bases and J by 2 bases, with 10 bases between the two germline ends. Germline values: CDR1 SGHTA, CDR2 FQGNSA. The CDR3 totals 14 residues. The CDR3 region has the DNA TGTGCCAGCGGCGGCAGGGCTGGGGCCAACGTCCTGACTTTC. It is translated as CASGGRAGANVLTF.

The chain employs TRBV11-1 and TRBJ1-4, with TRBD1 as a possible D gene (6 bases). V lost 2 bases and J 5 bases, leaving 9 bases between the germline ends. The CDR3 consists of 14 residues. Germline-derived CDR1 and CDR2 are SGHAT and FQDESV (reference sequence). The DNA of the CDR3 is TGTGCCAGCAGCTTAACAGGGCGGAATGAAAAACTGTTTTTT. This codes for CASSLTGRNEKLFF.

V usage is TRBV28 and J usage is TRBJ2-7; D not certain. V dropped 4 bases and J dropped 1 base, with 23 bases sitting between them. The CDR3 is made up of 18 amino acids. Germline V gene data show CDR1 as MDHEN and CDR2 as SYDVKM. The CDR3 reads CASSWLRRGAYSSYEQYF. The CDR3 coding sequence is TGTGCCAGCAGTTGGTTGCGAAGAGGCGCGTACTCTTCCTACGAGCAGTACTTC.

Notes on this clone: The junction and the germline gene differ at one end; a read error may be behind it. V is TRBV7-9 and J is TRBJ2-2, with D perhaps TRBD2 (7 bases). The CDR3 spans 18 residues. Germline CDR1 and CDR2: SEHNR and FQNEAQ (reference sequence). The CDR3 region has the DNA TGTTCCAGCAGCCCCTACGGGAGCGGGGACACGAACACCGGGGAGCTGTTTTTT. Translated: CSSSPYGSGDTNTGELFF.

The V gene is TRBV7-2, the J gene TRBJ2-5, with 9 bases lining up with TRBD1. V trimming: 5 bases; J trimming: 6 bases; junction bases outside the gene matches: 16. Germline V CDR1 and CDR2: SGHTA, FQGNSA. The CDR3 has 17 amino acids. In nucleotides, the CDR3 is TGTGCCAGCAGCGAAAATAACCCACAGGGGGCGAGGAAGACCCAGTACTTC. Translated: CASSENNPQGARKTQYF.